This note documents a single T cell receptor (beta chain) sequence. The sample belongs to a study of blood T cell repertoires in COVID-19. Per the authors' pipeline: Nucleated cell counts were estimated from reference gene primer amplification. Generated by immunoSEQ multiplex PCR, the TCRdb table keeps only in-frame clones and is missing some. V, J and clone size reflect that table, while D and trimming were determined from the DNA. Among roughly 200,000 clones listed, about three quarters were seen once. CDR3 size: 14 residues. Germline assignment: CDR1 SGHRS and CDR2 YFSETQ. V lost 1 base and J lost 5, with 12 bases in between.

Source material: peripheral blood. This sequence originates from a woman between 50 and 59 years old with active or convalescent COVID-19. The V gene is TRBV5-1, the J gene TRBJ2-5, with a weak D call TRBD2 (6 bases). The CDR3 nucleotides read TGCGCCAGCAGCTTGAACGCGGGAAGTGAGACCCAGTACTTC. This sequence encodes CASSLNAGSETQYF. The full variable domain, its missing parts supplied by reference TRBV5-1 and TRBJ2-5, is KAGVTQTPRYLIKTRGQQVTLSCSPISGHRSVSWYQQTPGQGLQFLFEYFSETQRNKGNFPGRFSGRQFSNSRSEMNVSTLELGDSALYLCASSLNAGSETQYFGPGTRLLVL.